This T cell receptor beta chain appears in the sequencing data of a study of T-cell reconstitution after alpha-beta-depleted transplantation in children. Overall study findings and caveats: Some patients showed high day-60 TCRbeta diversity, which derived from surviving recipient T cells and thymic progenitors. Hyperexpanded clones declined; after one year, newly produced T cells mostly supplied diversity. In patients about two months after transplant, alpha-beta T cells reportedly arose from several hundred expanded graft clones.

Unique molecular identifiers were incorporated when the TCRbeta library was constructed. TCRdb re-derived calls from the PCR reads in MiXCR, one entry per CDR3 protein. The top ten hold approximately 15% of the sample, which has around 490,000 distinct CDR3 sequences, about an eighth seen once. Germline assignment: CDR1 LNHDA and CDR2 SQIVND (reference sequence). The CDR3 loop spans 15 amino acids. Trimming took 5 bases from V and 13 from J; bases not matched to a gene: 15. In its sample, this clonotype was seen a few times. The antigen is undetermined. This TCR derives from a female patient between 2 and 10 years old who had a stem cell transplant for aplastic anemia, so the T cells may come from the graft donor. The chain has TRBV19 and TRBJ2-1, with 9 positions matching TRBD1. Material: PBMCs, mostly from graft donor cells, obtained 180 days after TCRalphabeta/CD19-depleted stem cell transplant. The CDR3 is CASSRAQGAAYTQFF. The CDR3 DNA reads TGTGCCAGTAGTCGGGCACAGGGGGCGGCCTACACCCAGTTCTTC.